The 30 T cell receptor beta chains reported below all come from one sample, sequenced in a study of chemoradiotherapy in HPV16-positive cancers (dated by TCRdb to 2021 to 2024). To prepare the library, the immunoSEQ multiplex PCR assay was applied. The table was pulled from immuneACCESS by TCRdb, which kept in-frame rearrangements only. Such tables lose some clones; where checked, under half of the loss comes from unresolved V genes, and the rest has no known cause. The sample table shows 5,500 to 6,500 clones, and about 90% are seen once. Together, the top ten hold 27% of the sample. Sample: blood, taken from a patient who underwent chemoradiotherapy. These TCRs come from a human donor with HPV-associated anogenital cancer.

The rearrangement joins TRBV5-1 to TRBJ2-7; no definite D call. The CDR3 length is 11 residues. The ends were cut back, 0 bases at V and 5 bases at J, with 3 bases in the middle. CDR1 SGHRS and CDR2 YFSETQ come from the germline V gene. The CDR3 is CASSLADEQYF. The CDR3 DNA reads as TGCGCCAGCAGCTTGGCAGACGAGCAGTACTTC.

This clone was observed a handful of times. The rearrangement uses TRBV7-9 and TRBJ2-7; tentatively, D is TRBD2 (6 bases). The ends were cut back, 5 bases at V and 4 bases at J, with 21 bases in the middle. Germline V gives CDR1 SEHNR, CDR2 FQNEAQ (reference sequence). There are 16 residues in the CDR3. The CDR3 nucleotides read TGTGCCAGCAGCGCTGGAGGGGCCCGCGGGGTTTACGAGCAGTACTTC. Translated: CASSAGGARGVYEQYF.

The rearrangement joins TRBV30 to TRBJ2-7; D unresolved. The CDR3 spans 11 residues. Trimming pared 4 bases from V and 0 bases from J, leaving 4 bases between. Germline lookup yields CDR1 GTSNPN and CDR2 SVGIG (reference sequence). CDR3 protein: CAWMISYEQYF. DNA for the CDR3: TGTGCCTGGATGATCTCCTACGAGCAGTACTTC.

The V gene is TRBV5-1, the J gene TRBJ1-1, with TRBD1 as a possible D gene (5 bases). CDR1 is SGHRS, CDR2 YFSETQ, per germline. V lost 0 bases to trimming and J lost 3 bases, with 9 bases between them. The CDR3 has 14 residues. In DNA form, the CDR3 reads TGCGCCAGCAGCTTGGGCGGAGGGGACACTGAAGCTTTCTTT. As protein: CASSLGGGDTEAFF.

The V gene is TRBV6-1, the J gene TRBJ2-5, with 7 bases identical to TRBD1. CDR3 length: 14 residues. Trimming removed 5 bases from V and 5 bases from J; junction bases left unmatched: 8. The germline CDR1 and CDR2 sequences are MNHNS and SASEGT. The CDR3, as DNA: TGTGCCAGCAGTACTCAACAGGGGTACGAGACCCAGTACTTC. Its translation is CASSTQQGYETQYF.

This chain uses TRBV28 with TRBJ2-2, with D unresolved. This CDR3 region has 14 residues. Germline CDR1 and CDR2: MDHEN and SYDVKM. The V and J ends lost 8 bases and 0 bases respectively, with 10 bases between them. The CDR3, as DNA: TGTGCCAGCTCTGATGGGGCGAACACCGGGGAGCTGTTTTTT. Amino acids: CASSDGANTGELFF.

V usage is TRBV7-2 and J usage is TRBJ1-1, with D uncertain. V shed 4 bases and J shed 3 bases, with 9 bases lying between them. CDR1 SGHTA and CDR2 FQGNSA come from the germline V gene. This CDR3 is 13 amino acids long. DNA for the CDR3: TGTGCCAGCAGCTCGCACATGGACACTGAAGCTTTCTTT. Amino acid sequence: CASSSHMDTEAFF.

This clone was counted a few times. The V gene is TRBV15, the J gene TRBJ2-4, with D tentatively TRBD1 (5 bases). With 2 bases removed from V and 3 bases from J, the gap between germline ends came to 14 bases. Germline V gene data show CDR1 as LNHNV and CDR2 as YYDKDF (reference sequence). CDR3 length: 16 amino acids. CDR3 nucleotide sequence: TGTGCCACCAGCAGACAGGGCATCTCGGGCAAAAACATTCAGTACTTC. Protein sequence: CATSRQGISGKNIQYF.

The table lists this clone with a few counts. This chain links TRBV12-5 with TRBJ2-5; D not certain. Germline loops: CDR1 LGHNT, CDR2 FRNRAP. V gave up 5 bases and J gave up 5 bases, with 15 bases separating them. The CDR3 is 14 amino acids. Here the CDR3 reads CASGKGGTRETQYF. The CDR3 DNA is TGTGCTAGTGGTAAAGGCGGCACGAGGGAGACCCAGTACTTC.

This chain connects TRBV6-1 to TRBJ1-2; tentative D call: TRBD1 (6 bases). CDR1 MNHNS and CDR2 SASEGT come from the germline V gene. The CDR3 length is 14 residues. V was clipped by 3 bases and J by 3 bases, with 11 bases between them. This chain's CDR3 is CASSDIRGDYGYTF. The CDR3 DNA reads as TGTGCCAGCAGTGATATCAGGGGAGACTATGGCTACACCTTC.

This chain uses TRBV7-9 with TRBJ2-2; 7 bases line up with TRBD1. Germline V gene sequence: CDR1 SEHNR, CDR2 FQNEAQ (reference sequence). The CDR3 runs to 15 residues. V lost 3 bases to trimming and J lost 2 bases; unmatched junction nucleotides: 3. The CDR3 is CASSLRQGNTGELFF. The CDR3 nucleotides read TGTGCCAGCAGCTTGAGACAGGGCAACACCGGGGAGCTGTTTTTT.

This clone has a single count. Mismatch with germline at one junction end may stem from a read error. The chain joins TRBV5-1 to TRBJ2-3, with 8 bases fitting TRBD1. The CDR3 consists of 14 residues. Per the germline V gene, CDR1 is SGHRS and CDR2 is YFSETQ. The CDR3 DNA reads as TGCGCTAGCAGCTTGTTACAGGGGGGAGATACGCAGTATTTT. It yields the protein CASSLLQGGDTQYF.

This clone has just a few counts. The chain links TRBV4-3 to TRBJ2-2, with TRBD2 matching 9 bases. Germline V gene sequence: CDR1 LGHNA, CDR2 YSLEER. V dropped 0 bases and J dropped 7; count of bases not matched to a gene: 6. The CDR3 totals 16 residues. CDR3 nucleotides: TGCGCCAGCAGCCAAGATAGCGGGGGCTACAACGGGGAGCTGTTTTTT. This encodes CASSQDSGGYNGELFF.

This chain uses TRBV19 with TRBJ2-2; 8 nucleotides line up with TRBD2. V shed 5 bases and J 5 bases; nucleotides not matched to a gene: 4. This CDR3 spans 14 amino acids. Germline V CDR1 and CDR2: LNHDA, SQIVND (reference sequence). The DNA for the CDR3 is TGTGCCAGTAGTTTGCGACTAGCGACCGGGGAGCTGTTTTTT. It codes for CASSLRLATGELFF.

This clone was recorded a few times. The rearrangement links TRBV28 to TRBJ1-5; D unclear. This CDR3 is built from 14 residues. Germline loops: CDR1 MDHEN, CDR2 SYDVKM. Trimming removed 3 bases at V and 6 bases at J, with 12 bases between. The CDR3 loop reads CASSFVTESQPQHF. The DNA of the CDR3 is TGTGCCAGCAGTTTCGTGACGGAAAGTCAGCCCCAGCATTTT.

V and J are TRBV11-1 and TRBJ2-1; TRBD2 aligns across 7 bases. The trim removed 4 bases at V and 4 bases at J, leaving 4 bases unmatched. This CDR3 spans 14 amino acids. CDR1 SGHAT and CDR2 FQDESV come from the germline V gene (reference sequence). DNA for the CDR3: TGTGCCAGCAGCTCACAGCGGGGATACAATGAGCAGTTCTTC. Translating it yields CASSSQRGYNEQFF.

This clone was counted once. This chain connects TRBV11-3 to TRBJ2-1, with D perhaps assigned TRBD1 or TRBD2 (6 bases each). In germline, CDR1 is SGHNT, CDR2 YENEEA. Trimming pared 5 bases from V and 4 bases from J, leaving 15 bases between. This CDR3 has 15 residues. The CDR3 loop is CASSRRIGGYNEQFF. Written as DNA, the CDR3 is TGTGCCAGCAGCCGTCGGATAGGGGGGTACAATGAGCAGTTCTTC. The full variable domain, its missing parts supplied by reference TRBV11-3 and TRBJ2-1, is EAGVVQSPRYKIIEKKQPVAFWCNPISGHNTLYWYLQNLGQGPELLIRYENEEAVDDSQLPKDRFSAERLKGVDSTLKIQPAELGDSAVYLCASSRRIGGYNEQFFGPGTRLTVL.

The chain carries TRBV7-2 and TRBJ2-1; TRBD2 matches 13 bases. V lost 0 bases, J lost 9 bases, and 8 bases stayed unmatched. The CDR3 spans 17 residues. In germline, CDR1 is SGHTA, CDR2 FQGNSA. CDR3 sequence (DNA): TGTGCCAGCAGCTTAGCCCCTACTAGCGGGGGGGCAGTTGAGCAGTTCTTC. It is translated as CASSLAPTSGGAVEQFF. The whole variable domain, filled in from reference TRBV7-2 and TRBJ2-1, reads GAGVSQSPSNKVTEKGKDVELRCDPISGHTALYWYRQSLGQGLEFLIYFQGNSAPDKSGLPSDRFSAERTGGSVSTLTIQRTQQEDSAVYLCASSLAPTSGGAVEQFFGPGTRLTVL.

The J gene is TRBJ2-3, the V gene TRBV18; 7 nucleotides match TRBD1. The CDR3 runs 13 residues. V was pared by 3 bases and J by 9 bases, with 6 bases of the junction left unmatched. Germline CDR1 KGHSH, CDR2 LQKENI. CDR3 residues: CASSPTQGETQYF. CDR3 DNA sequence: TGTGCCAGCTCACCCACCCAGGGGGAAACGCAGTATTTT. Variable domain in full (rest from reference TRBV18 and TRBJ2-3): NAGVMQNPRHLVRRRGQEARLRCSPMKGHSHVYWYRQLPEEGLKFMVYLQKENIIDESGMPKERFSAEFPKEGPSILRIQQVVRGDSAAYFCASSPTQGETQYFGPGTRLTVL.

CDR3 nucleotide sequence: TGTGCCAGCAGCTTAGCAAATTCTGAAGCTTTCTTT. It translates to CASSLANSEAFF. The V call is TRBV7-1, the J call TRBJ1-1; D not resolved. TRBV7-1 is marked as an open reading frame, function uncertain. Between the trimmed V and J ends, which lost 4 bases and 6 bases, there was a span of 9 bases. This CDR3 spans 12 amino acids.

The table lists this clone with a few counts. This rearrangement joins TRBV6-6 to TRBJ2-2, with 8 positions matching TRBD1. The CDR3 loop spans 14 amino acids. V shed 7 bases, J shed 4 bases, and the junction held 5 bases outside the gene matches. The germline CDR1 and CDR2 sequences are MNHNY and SVGAGI (reference sequence). CDR3 loop: CASTITGGTGELFF. CDR3 DNA sequence: TGTGCCAGCACTATAACAGGGGGCACCGGGGAGCTGTTTTTT.

This chain uses TRBV11-3 with TRBJ2-2; the D gene is possibly TRBD2 (6 bases). The CDR3 sequence is 15 residues long. The V gene lost 0 bases and the J gene lost 5 bases, with 10 bases spanning the gap. Germline-derived CDR1 and CDR2 are SGHNT and YENEEA. CDR3: CASSLDQTSTGELFF. The CDR3 DNA sequence: TGTGCCAGCAGCTTAGACCAGACTAGTACCGGGGAGCTGTTTTTT.

This chain joins TRBV9 and TRBJ1-3, with TRBD1 matching 12 bases. The CDR3 runs to 17 residues. V dropped 3 bases and J dropped 1; count of bases not matched to a gene: 5. Germline loops: CDR1 SGDLS, CDR2 YYNGEE. The CDR3 region has the DNA TGTGCCAGCAGCGGGGGACAGGGGGCTTTTTCTGGAAACACCATATATTTT. This sequence encodes CASSGGQGAFSGNTIYF.

J is TRBJ2-5 and V is TRBV7-9; tentative D call: TRBD1 (5 bases). This CDR3 has 14 residues. Germline assignment: CDR1 SEHNR and CDR2 FQNEAQ (reference sequence). The germline V and J ends were trimmed by 5 bases and 4 bases, with 14 bases remaining between them. CDR3 nucleotide sequence: TGTGCCAGCAGCGGTAGACTGGGGCCAGAGACCCAGTACTTC. Translating it yields CASSGRLGPETQYF.

The chain has TRBV30 and TRBJ2-7; the match to TRBD1 covers 7 bases. Germline V gene sequence: CDR1 GTSNPN, CDR2 SVGIG (reference sequence). This CDR3 contains 13 residues. The trim removed 4 bases at V and 11 bases at J, leaving 14 bases unmatched. The CDR3 loop is CAWTTGTDLRKYF. The DNA for the CDR3 is TGTGCCTGGACCACCGGGACAGATCTACGGAAGTACTTC.

The J gene is TRBJ2-5, the V gene TRBV29-1, with D perhaps assigned TRBD1 or TRBD2 (5 bases each). The CDR3 covers 15 residues. CDR1 is SQVTM and CDR2 is ANQGSEA in the germline V gene. With 3 bases removed from V and 5 bases from J, the gap between germline ends came to 19 bases. This chain's CDR3 is CSVEGTLVAQETQYF. The CDR3 coding sequence is TGCAGCGTTGAGGGGACCCTGGTAGCGCAGGAGACCCAGTACTTC.

This clone was counted a single time. The chain recombines TRBV5-1 with TRBJ2-2; D is uncertain. This CDR3 spans 17 amino acids. V was clipped by 0 bases and J by 0 bases, with 12 bases between them. The germline V gene has CDR1 SGHRS and CDR2 YFSETQ. This chain's CDR3 is CASSLAGSFTNTGELFF. In nucleotides, the CDR3 is TGCGCCAGCAGCTTGGCGGGCAGCTTTACGAACACCGGGGAGCTGTTTTTT.

The rearrangement links TRBV4-1 to TRBJ2-1; 13 bases agree with TRBD2. Germline V gene lookup returns CDR1 MGHRA and CDR2 YSYEKL. The ends lost 0 bases at V and 2 bases at J; junction bases unmatched: 7. CDR3 length: 19 amino acids. This CDR3 is CASSQDLGGLAGAYNEQFF. Here the CDR3 DNA reads TGCGCCAGCAGCCAAGACCTAGGAGGACTAGCGGGAGCCTACAATGAGCAGTTCTTC.

The CDR3 is CASLTVDGYTF. In nucleotides, the CDR3 is TGTGCCAGCTTGACAGTGGACGGCTACACCTTC. The J gene is TRBJ1-2, the V gene TRBV7-2; perhaps TRBD1 as D (5 bases). V was trimmed by 8 bases and J by 8 bases, leaving 12 bases between them. Germline V gene data show CDR1 as SGHTA and CDR2 as FQGNSA. The CDR3 totals 11 residues. The variable domain in full, with the rest retrieved from reference TRBV7-2 and TRBJ1-2, is GAGVSQSPSNKVTEKGKDVELRCDPISGHTALYWYRQSLGQGLEFLIYFQGNSAPDKSGLPSDRFSAERTGGSVSTLTIQRTQQEDSAVYLCASLTVDGYTFGSGTRLTVV.

A single count supports this clone. The chain combines TRBV6-5 with TRBJ2-3; D might be TRBD1 (5 bases). Trimming pared 1 base from V and 1 base from J, leaving 12 bases between. The CDR3 runs to 16 residues. Germline V CDR1 and CDR2: MNHEY, SVGAGI. This CDR3 reads CASSYLGDWGTDTQYF. For the CDR3, the DNA is TGTGCCAGCAGTTACTTAGGGGATTGGGGCACAGATACGCAGTATTTT.